These T cell receptor beta chains were read from a single sample in a study of cytomegalovirus exposure and HLA in healthy donors. Data came from immunoSEQ multiplex PCR; TCRdb stores just in-frame clones and leaves some out. Seen here are around 120,000 clones, over 70% observed once, and the top ten hold around 1.8%. Material: PBMCs. Every receptor here comes from a woman between 40 and 50 years old in good health and CMV-seronegative. Each CDR3 is given without its conserved first and last residue. The size entry is marked missing in some rows and otherwise reads once, few, many or a size class.

v_gene	abundance	CDR3aa
TRBV18	.	ASSPNTGTGYLAF
TRBV10-3	.	AISLSGGDAEQY
TRBV20-1	.	SVRSEETQY
TRBV28	.	ASTLGQFNNQPQH
TRBV9	.	ASSQREGRETQY
TRBV28	.	ASSPIHLGLRPGELF
TRBV10-1	.	ASRGQGGNSPLH
TRBV7-9	.	ASTDPLEPGEQY
TRBV6-5	few	ASSLYRTTYEQY
TRBV18	once	ASSLYGSSYEQY
TRBV7-8	few	ASSLGTGGHPFAGELF
TRBV27	.	ASERGIEQF
TRBV29-1	few	SVVRQGVYYGYT
TRBV15	.	ATSSDRGSYNEQF
TRBV27	.	ASSFVSGANVLT
TRBV27	.	ASSQDRYNEQF
TRBV10-3	.	AIRLPLAGGAPDTQY
TRBV5-1	.	ASSLGGSSYEQY
TRBV28	.	ASSFRGVPEAF
TRBV2	.	ASSRTGRTDTQY
TRBV5-1	.	ASSWAFAGGNSPLH
TRBV27	.	ASRYRQDRTSQY
TRBV30	.	AWSDPPGDYGYT
TRBV30	.	AWRRGPGYGYT
TRBV28	.	ASSLRTGGTEAF